This TCR beta chain was sequenced during a study of blood T cell repertoires in COVID-19. Study summary: Sources were T cells, B-cell-depleted T cells, or PBMCs; the material itself was cDNA or gDNA.

As originally analysed: Researchers report that nucleated cell counts were estimated from reference gene primer amplification. Sequencing was performed with immunoSEQ multiplex PCR; in TCRdb, only in-frame clones are kept and a portion is missing. Clone size and the V and J calls come from that table; the DNA yielded D and trimming. The sample carries about 140,000 clones, roughly nine tenths recorded once. Per germline, CDR1 LGHNA and CDR2 YSLEER. Losses at the gene ends were 4 bases for V and 5 bases for J; bases not matched to a gene: 8. The CDR3 covers 15 residues. This rearrangement joins TRBV4-3 to TRBJ1-5; TRBD1 aligns across 7 bases. The material sequenced was peripheral blood. This clonotype was sampled from a human donor in a cohort sampled during active COVID-19. CDR3 residues: CASSRLTGEDQPQHF. CDR3 in DNA: TGCGCCAGCAGCCGATTAACAGGGGAGGATCAGCCCCAGCATTTT.